The clone carrying this T cell receptor (beta chain) was recorded a few times. Its specificity is not known. This specimen belongs to a study of beta chain features in type 1 diabetes. The study reverse transcribed the entire isolated RNA, so it sequenced expressed TCRB transcripts. Sequenced by immunoSEQ multiplex PCR; TCRdb stores in-frame clones only, minus some. This table has around 240,000 clones, approximately 16% appearing once. General study findings and limits: In every one of the four CD4+ subsets, TCRB CDR3s were moderately but significantly shorter in Type 1 diabetes patients.

Trimming left V 4 bases short and J 7 bases short, with 16 bases between. The CDR3 is 14 amino acids. CDR1 is MGHDK and CDR2 is SYGVNS in the germline V gene. This sequence joins TRBV25-1 and TRBJ2-5; D is undetermined. The receptor was isolated from a man younger than 45 with type 1 diabetes. The sequenced sample was naive CD4+ T cells from blood. As DNA, the CDR3 is TGTGCCAGCAGTGGGATAGGGTGGGAAGGGACCCAGTACTTC. Translated: CASSGIGWEGTQYF. The whole variable domain, filled in from reference TRBV25-1 and TRBJ2-5, reads EADIYQTPRYLVIGTGKKITLECSQTMGHDKMYWYQQDPGMELHLIHYSYGVNSTEKGDLSSESTVSRIRTEHFPLTLESARPSHTSQYLCASSGIGWEGTQYFGPGTRLLVL.